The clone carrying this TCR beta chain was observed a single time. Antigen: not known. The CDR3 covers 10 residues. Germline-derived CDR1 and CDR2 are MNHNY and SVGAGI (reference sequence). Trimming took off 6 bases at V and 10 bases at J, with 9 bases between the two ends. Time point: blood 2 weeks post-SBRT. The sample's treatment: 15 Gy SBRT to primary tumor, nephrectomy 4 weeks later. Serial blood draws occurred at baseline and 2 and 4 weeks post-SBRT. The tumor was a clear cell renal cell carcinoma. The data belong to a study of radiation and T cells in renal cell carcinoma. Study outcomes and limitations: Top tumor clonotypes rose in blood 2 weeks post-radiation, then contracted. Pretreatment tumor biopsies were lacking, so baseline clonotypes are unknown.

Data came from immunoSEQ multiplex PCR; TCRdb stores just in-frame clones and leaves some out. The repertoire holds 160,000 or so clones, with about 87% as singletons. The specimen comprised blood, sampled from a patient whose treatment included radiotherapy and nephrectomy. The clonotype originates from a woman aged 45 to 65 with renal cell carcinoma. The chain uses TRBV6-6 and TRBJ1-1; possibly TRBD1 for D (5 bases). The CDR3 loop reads CASRGVRAFF. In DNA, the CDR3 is TGTGCCAGCAGGGGGGTGAGAGCTTTCTTT.